This TCR beta chain was identified during a study of CD8 T cells in ankylosing spondylitis. Study results and caveats: Significantly higher representation of disease-linked clones was reported for matched ankylosing spondylitis synovial fluid. It appeared that ankylosing spondylitis blood was characterized by a TCR beta motif of seven or eight highly homologous variants. As for the disease-linked clones, they showed a CD8+ phenotype and occurred at relatively low frequencies in peripheral blood.

A note on this clonotype: Antigen unknown.

In TCRdb, the 5' RACE reads were re-called with MiXCR into one record per CDR3 protein. The table lists tens of thousands of distinct CDR3 sequences, under 3% of them singletons. V lost 0 bases, J lost 4 bases, and 11 bases lay in between. Per the germline V gene, CDR1 is SGDLS and CDR2 is YYNGEE. The CDR3 is 14 residues long. The sequence was collected from a female donor with ankylosing spondylitis or in good health (not recorded which). The specimen was blood, either unsorted or a sorted T cell fraction (not recorded which). V gene TRBV9 combines with J gene TRBJ2-7; D is uncertain. The CDR3 bases are TGTGCCAGCAGCGTAGGTCAAGGCTTTTACGAGCAGTACTTC. Amino acid sequence: CASSVGQGFYEQYF.